The clone carrying this T cell receptor (beta chain) was detected once. The J segment lost 4 bases and the V segment lost 6 bases, leaving 4 bases of the junction unmatched. From germline, CDR1 is SGHTA and CDR2 FQGTGA. CDR3 length equals 13 residues. This record comes from a study of blood T cell repertoires in COVID-19. Study details: Samples representing acute and convalescent COVID-19 were sourced from the United States, Italy and Spain. PBMCs, B-cell-depleted T cells, or T cells were the source of the cDNA or gDNA that made up the material.

As processed by the authors: For nucleated cells, counts were estimated from reference gene primer amplification. TCRdb's table, derived via immunoSEQ multiplex PCR, lists solely in-frame clones and lacks some. The V and J calls and clone size come from that table; D and trimming were worked out from the DNA. Altogether about 110,000 clones are present, roughly 80% being singletons, with the ten largest covering roughly 10%. Sequencing was done on a sample of peripheral blood. This sequence was found in a woman between 65 and 79 years old with acute or convalescent COVID-19. The rearrangement links TRBV7-3 to TRBJ2-3; 7 nucleotides agree with TRBD1. The DNA for the CDR3 is TGTGCCAGCAGAAATCAGGGGGCAGATACGCAGTATTTT. It encodes CASRNQGADTQYF. Supplemented by reference TRBV7-3 and TRBJ2-3, the full variable domain reads GAGVSQTPSNKVTEKGKYVELRCDPISGHTALYWYRQSLGQGPEFLIYFQGTGAADDSGLPNDRFFAVRPEGSVSTLKIQRTERGDSAVYLCASRNQGADTQYFGPGTRLTVL.